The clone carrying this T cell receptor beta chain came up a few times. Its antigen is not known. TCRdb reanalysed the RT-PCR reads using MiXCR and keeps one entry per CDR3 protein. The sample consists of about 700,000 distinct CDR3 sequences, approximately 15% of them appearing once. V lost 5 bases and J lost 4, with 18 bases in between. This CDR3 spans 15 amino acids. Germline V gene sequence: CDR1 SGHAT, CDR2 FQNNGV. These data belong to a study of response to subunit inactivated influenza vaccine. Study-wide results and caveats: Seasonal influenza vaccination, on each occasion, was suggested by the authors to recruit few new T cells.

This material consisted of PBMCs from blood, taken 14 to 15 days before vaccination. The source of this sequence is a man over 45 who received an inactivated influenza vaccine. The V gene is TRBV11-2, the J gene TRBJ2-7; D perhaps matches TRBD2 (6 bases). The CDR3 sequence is CASSMGGKRDYEQYF. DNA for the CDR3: TGTGCCAGCAGCATGGGGGGTAAAAGGGATTACGAGCAGTACTTC.